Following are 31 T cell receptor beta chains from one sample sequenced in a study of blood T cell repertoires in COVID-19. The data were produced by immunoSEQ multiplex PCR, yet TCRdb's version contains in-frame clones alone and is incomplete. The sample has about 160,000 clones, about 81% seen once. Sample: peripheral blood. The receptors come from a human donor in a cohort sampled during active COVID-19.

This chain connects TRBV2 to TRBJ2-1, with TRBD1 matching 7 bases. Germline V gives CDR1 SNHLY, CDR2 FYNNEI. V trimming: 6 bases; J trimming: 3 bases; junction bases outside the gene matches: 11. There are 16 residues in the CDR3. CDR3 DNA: TGTGCCAGCAGCCGGGACAGTACGCCGAACTACAATGAGCAGTTCTTC. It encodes CASSRDSTPNYNEQFF. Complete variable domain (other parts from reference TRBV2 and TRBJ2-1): EPEVTQTPSHQVTQMGQEVILRCVPISNHLYFYWYRQILGQKVEFLVSFYNNEISEKSEIFDDQFSVERPDGSNFTLKIRSTKLEDSAMYFCASSRDSTPNYNEQFFGPGTRLTVL.

The CDR3 DNA reads as TGTGCCAGTAGTCCACAGGGAGTCACTGAAGCTTTCTTT. Protein: CASSPQGVTEAFF. This rearrangement joins TRBV19 to TRBJ1-1; the D gene is possibly TRBD1 (6 bases). V lost 5 bases, J lost 4 bases, and 11 bases lay in between. The germline CDR1 and CDR2 sequences are LNHDA and SQIVND (reference sequence). This CDR3 is built from 13 residues.

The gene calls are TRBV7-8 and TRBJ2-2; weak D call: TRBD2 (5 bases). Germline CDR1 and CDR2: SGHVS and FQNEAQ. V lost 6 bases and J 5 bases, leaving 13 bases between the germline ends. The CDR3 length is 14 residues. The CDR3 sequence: CASRPGETTGELFF. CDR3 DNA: TGTGCCAGCAGGCCCGGGGAAACAACCGGGGAGCTGTTTTTT.

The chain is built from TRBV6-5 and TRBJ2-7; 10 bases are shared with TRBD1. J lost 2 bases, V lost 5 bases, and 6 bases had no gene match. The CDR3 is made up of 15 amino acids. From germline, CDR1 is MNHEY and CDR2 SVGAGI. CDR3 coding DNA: TGTGCCAGCAGTCCCTCGGACAGGGGGACCTACGAGCAGTACTTC. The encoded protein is CASSPSDRGTYEQYF.

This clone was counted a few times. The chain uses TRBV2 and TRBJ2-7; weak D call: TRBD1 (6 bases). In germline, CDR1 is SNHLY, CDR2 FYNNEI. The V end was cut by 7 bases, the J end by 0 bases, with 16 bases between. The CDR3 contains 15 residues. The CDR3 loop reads CASTIQGPSSYEQYF. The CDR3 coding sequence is TGTGCCAGCACCATTCAGGGGCCAAGCTCCTACGAGCAGTACTTC.

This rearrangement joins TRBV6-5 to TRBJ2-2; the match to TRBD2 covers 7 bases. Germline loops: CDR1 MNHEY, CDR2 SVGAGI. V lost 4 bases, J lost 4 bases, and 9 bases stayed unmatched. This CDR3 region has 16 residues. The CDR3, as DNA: TGTGCCAGCAGTTTGCAGGGAGGGCGGGCCACCGGGGAGCTGTTTTTT. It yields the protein CASSLQGGRATGELFF.

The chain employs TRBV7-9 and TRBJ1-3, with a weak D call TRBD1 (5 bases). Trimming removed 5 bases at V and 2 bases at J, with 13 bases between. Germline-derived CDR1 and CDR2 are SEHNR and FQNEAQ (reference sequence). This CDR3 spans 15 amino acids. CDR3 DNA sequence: TGTGCCAGCAGCCCTCCTCCAGGGACTGGAAACACCATATATTTT. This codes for CASSPPPGTGNTIYF.

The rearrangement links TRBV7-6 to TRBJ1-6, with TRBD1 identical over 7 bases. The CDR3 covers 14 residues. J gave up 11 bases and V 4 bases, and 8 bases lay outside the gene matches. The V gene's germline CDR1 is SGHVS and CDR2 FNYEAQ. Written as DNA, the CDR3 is TGTGCCAGCAGCTCAAGACAGGGTGGAGCACCCCTCCACTTT. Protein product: CASSSRQGGAPLHF.

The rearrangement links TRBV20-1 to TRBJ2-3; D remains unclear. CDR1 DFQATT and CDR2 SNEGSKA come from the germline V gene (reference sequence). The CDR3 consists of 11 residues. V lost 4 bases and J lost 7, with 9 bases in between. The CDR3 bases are TGCAGTGCTAACTCTGCCCATACGCAGTATTTT. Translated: CSANSAHTQYF.

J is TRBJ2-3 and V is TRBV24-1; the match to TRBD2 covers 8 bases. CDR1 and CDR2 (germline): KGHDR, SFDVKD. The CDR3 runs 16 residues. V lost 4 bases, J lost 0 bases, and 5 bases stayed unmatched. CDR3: CATSDPSSGSTDTQYF. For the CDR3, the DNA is TGTGCCACCAGTGACCCATCTAGCGGGAGCACAGATACGCAGTATTTT.

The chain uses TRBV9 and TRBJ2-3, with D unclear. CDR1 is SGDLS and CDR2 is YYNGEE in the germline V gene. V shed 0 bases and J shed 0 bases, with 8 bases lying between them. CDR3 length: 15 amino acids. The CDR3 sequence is CASSVGRASTDTQYF. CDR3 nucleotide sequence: TGTGCCAGCAGCGTAGGTCGCGCTAGCACAGATACGCAGTATTTT. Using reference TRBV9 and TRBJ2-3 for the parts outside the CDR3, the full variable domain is DSGVTQTPKHLITATGQRVTLRCSPRSGDLSVYWYQQSLDQGLQFLIQYYNGEERAKGNILERFSAQQFPDLHSELNLSSLELGDSALYFCASSVGRASTDTQYFGPGTRLTVL.

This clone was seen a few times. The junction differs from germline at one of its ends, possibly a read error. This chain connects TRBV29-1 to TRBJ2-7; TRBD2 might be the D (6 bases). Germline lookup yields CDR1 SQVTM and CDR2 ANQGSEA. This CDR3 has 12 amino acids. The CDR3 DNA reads TGCAGCGTTCCTAGCTCCTATTGGACTATTGGGTTC. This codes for CSVPSSYWTIGF.

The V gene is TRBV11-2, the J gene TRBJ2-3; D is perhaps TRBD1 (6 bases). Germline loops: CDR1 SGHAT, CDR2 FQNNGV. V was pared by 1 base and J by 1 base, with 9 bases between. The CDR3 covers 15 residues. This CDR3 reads CASSLAQGGTDTQYF. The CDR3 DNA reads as TGTGCCAGCAGCTTAGCACAGGGAGGCACAGATACGCAGTATTTT. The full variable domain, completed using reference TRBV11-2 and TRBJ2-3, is EAGVAQSPRYKIIEKRQSVAFWCNPISGHATLYWYQQILGQGPKLLIQFQNNGVVDDSQLPKDRFSAERLKGVDSTLKIQPAKLEDSAVYLCASSLAQGGTDTQYFGPGTRLTVL.

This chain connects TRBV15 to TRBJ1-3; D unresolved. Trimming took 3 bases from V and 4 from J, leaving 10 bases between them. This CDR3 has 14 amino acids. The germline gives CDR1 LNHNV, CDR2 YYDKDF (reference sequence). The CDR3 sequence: CATSRVRSGNTIYF. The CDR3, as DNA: TGTGCCACCAGCAGGGTGAGGTCGGGAAACACCATATATTTT.

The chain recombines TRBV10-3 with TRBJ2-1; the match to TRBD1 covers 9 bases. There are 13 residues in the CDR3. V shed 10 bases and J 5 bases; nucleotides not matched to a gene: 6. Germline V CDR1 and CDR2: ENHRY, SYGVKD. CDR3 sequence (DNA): TGTGCCACCCGGGACAGGGAAAACAATGAGCAGTTCTTC. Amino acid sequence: CATRDRENNEQFF.

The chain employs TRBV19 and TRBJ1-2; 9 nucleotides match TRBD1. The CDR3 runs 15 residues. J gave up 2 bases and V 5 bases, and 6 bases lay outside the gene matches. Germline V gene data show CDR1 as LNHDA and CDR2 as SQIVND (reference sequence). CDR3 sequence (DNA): TGTGCCAGTAGTGTCGGACAGGGGATCAACTATGGCTACACCTTC. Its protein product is CASSVGQGINYGYTF.

The CDR3 reads CASSRGPLAAREQYF. CDR3 coding DNA: TGTGCCAGCAGCCGAGGCCCCTTAGCGGCTCGCGAGCAGTACTTC. The rearrangement links TRBV6-2 or TRBV6-3 to TRBJ2-7, with D maybe TRBD2 (6 bases). Per the germline V gene, CDR1 is MNHEY and CDR2 is SVGEGT. Trimming cost V 6 bases and J 6 bases, with 21 bases left between them. The CDR3 is 15 amino acids.

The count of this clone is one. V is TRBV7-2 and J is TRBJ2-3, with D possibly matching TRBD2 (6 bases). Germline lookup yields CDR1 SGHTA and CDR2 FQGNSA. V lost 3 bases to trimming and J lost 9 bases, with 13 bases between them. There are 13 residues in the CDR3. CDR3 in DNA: TGTGCCAGCAGCTTGCCCGGGGGAACCACGCAGTATTTT. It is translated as CASSLPGGTTQYF.

The chain's CDR3 is CASSSGPSYTQYF. CDR3 nucleotide sequence: TGTGCCAGCAGTAGTGGGCCCTCATATACGCAGTATTTT. The chain combines TRBV27 with TRBJ2-3; D gene ambiguous. The CDR3 loop spans 13 amino acids. V lost 5 bases and J 7 bases, leaving 13 bases between the germline ends. CDR1 and CDR2 from the germline V gene are MNHEY and SMNVEV (reference sequence).

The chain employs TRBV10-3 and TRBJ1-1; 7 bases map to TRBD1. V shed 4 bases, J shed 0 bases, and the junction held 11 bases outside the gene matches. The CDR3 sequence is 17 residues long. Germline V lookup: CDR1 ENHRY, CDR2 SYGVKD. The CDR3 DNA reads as TGTGCCATCAGTGCGGGCAGGGGGACCAACCTGAACACTGAAGCTTTCTTT. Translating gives CAISAGRGTNLNTEAFF.

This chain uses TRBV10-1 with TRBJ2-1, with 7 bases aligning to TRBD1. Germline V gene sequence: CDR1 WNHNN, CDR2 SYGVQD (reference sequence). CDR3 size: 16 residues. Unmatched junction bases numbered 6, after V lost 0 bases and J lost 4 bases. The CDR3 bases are TGCGCCAGCAGTGAGTCGCCGGGACAGCGATACAATGAGCAGTTCTTC. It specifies CASSESPGQRYNEQFF.

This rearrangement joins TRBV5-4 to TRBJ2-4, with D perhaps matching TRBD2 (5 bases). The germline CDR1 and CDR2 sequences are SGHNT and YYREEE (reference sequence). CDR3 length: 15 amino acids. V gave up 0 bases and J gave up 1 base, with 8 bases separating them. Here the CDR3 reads CASSLGRGAKNIQYF. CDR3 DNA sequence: TGTGCCAGCAGCTTGGGGCGAGGGGCCAAAAACATTCAGTACTTC. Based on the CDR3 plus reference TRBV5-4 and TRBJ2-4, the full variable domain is ETGVTQSPTHLIKTRGQQVTLRCSSQSGHNTVSWYQQALGQGPQFIFQYYREEENGRGNFPPRFSGLQFPNYSSELNVNALELDDSALYLCASSLGRGAKNIQYFGAGTRLSVL.

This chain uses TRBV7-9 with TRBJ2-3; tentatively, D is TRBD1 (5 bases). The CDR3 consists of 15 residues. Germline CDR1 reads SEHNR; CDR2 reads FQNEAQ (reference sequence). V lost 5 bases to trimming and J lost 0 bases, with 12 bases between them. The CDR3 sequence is CASSRKAGSTDTQYF. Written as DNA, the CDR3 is TGTGCCAGCAGCCGGAAGGCAGGGAGCACAGATACGCAGTATTTT.

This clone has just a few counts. The CDR3 protein is CASSESHRAGRNTEAFF. DNA for the CDR3: TGTGCCAGCAGTGAATCTCACAGGGCGGGTAGGAACACTGAAGCTTTCTTT. This sequence joins TRBV6-1 and TRBJ1-1; D perhaps matches TRBD1 (6 bases). Trimming stripped 2 bases from V and 1 base from J, with 17 bases between. Germline V gene data show CDR1 as MNHNS and CDR2 as SASEGT. The CDR3 covers 17 residues.

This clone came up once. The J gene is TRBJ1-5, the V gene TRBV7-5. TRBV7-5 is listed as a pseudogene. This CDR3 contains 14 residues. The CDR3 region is CARREAPGRQPQHF. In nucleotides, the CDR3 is TGTGCCAGAAGAGAGGCACCCGGCCGGCAGCCCCAGCATTTT.

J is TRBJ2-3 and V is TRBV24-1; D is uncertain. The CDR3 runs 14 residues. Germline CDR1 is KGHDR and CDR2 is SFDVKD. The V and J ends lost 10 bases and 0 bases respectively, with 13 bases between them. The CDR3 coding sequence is TGTGCCACTTACGGCAGACATAGCACAGATACGCAGTATTTT. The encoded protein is CATYGRHSTDTQYF.

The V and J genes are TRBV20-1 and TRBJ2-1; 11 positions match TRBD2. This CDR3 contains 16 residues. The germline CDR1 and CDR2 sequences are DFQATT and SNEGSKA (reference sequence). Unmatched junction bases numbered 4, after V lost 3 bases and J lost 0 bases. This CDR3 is CSASPTSGSSYNEQFF. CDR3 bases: TGCAGTGCTAGTCCTACTAGCGGGAGCTCCTACAATGAGCAGTTCTTC.

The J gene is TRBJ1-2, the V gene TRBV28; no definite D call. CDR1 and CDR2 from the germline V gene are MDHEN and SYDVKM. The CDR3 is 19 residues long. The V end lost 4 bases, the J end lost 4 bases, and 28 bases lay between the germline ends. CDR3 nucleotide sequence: TGTGCCAGCAGTTCCCTTCCGATCACGACAAGGCCCACCACCTATGGCTACACCTTC. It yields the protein CASSSLPITTRPTTYGYTF.

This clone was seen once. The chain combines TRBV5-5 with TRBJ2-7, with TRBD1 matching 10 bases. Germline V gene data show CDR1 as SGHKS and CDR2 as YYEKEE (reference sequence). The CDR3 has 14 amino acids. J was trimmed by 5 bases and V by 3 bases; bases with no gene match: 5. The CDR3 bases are TGTGCCAGCAGCTCGGACAGGGGGTTCAACGAGCAGTACTTC. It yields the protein CASSSDRGFNEQYF.

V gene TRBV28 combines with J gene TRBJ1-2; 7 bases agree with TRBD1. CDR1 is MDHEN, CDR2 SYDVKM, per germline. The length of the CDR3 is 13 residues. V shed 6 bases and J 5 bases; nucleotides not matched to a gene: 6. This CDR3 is CASSHTTGYGYTF. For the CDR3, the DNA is TGTGCCAGCAGCCATACGACAGGGTATGGCTACACCTTC.

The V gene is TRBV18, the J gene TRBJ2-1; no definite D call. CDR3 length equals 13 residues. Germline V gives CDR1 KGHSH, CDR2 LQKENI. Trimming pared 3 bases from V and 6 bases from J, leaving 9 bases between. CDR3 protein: CASSPGRFNEQFF. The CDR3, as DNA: TGTGCCAGCTCACCGGGCAGATTCAATGAGCAGTTCTTC.